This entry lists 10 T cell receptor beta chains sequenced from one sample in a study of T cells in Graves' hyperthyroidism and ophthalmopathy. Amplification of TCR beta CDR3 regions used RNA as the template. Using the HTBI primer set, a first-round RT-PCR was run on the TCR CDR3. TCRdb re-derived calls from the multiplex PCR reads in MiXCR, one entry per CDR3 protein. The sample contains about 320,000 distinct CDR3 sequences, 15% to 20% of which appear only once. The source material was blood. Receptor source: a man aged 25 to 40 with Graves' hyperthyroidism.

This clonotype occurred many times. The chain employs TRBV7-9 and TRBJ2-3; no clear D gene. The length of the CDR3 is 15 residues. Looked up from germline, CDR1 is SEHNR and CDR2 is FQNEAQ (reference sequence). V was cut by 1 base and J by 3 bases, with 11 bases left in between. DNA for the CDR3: TGTGCCAGCAGCTTAGTCCCCAGAGAGACAGATACGCAGTATTTT. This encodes CASSLVPRETDTQYF. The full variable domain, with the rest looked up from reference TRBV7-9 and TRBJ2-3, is DTGVSQNPRHKITKRGQNVTFRCDPISEHNRLYWYRQTLGQGPEFLTYFQNEAQLEKSRLLSDRFSAERPKGSFSTLEIQRTEQGDSAMYLCASSLVPRETDTQYFGPGTRLTVL.

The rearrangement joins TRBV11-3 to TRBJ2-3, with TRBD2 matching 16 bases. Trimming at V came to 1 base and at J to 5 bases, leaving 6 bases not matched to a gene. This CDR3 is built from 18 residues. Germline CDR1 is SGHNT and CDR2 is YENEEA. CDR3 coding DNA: TGTGCCAGCAGCTTAGCCCCGGGACTAGCGGGAGGGGGAGATACGCAGTATTTT. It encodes CASSLAPGLAGGGDTQYF.

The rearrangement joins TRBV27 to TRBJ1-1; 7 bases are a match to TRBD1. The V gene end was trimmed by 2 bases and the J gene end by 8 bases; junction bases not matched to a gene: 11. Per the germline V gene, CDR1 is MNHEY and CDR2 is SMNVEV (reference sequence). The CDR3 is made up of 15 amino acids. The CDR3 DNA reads TGTGCCAGCAGTTTAGTCTCCGGGACAGCTACAGAAGCTTTCTTT. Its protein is CASSLVSGTATEAFF.

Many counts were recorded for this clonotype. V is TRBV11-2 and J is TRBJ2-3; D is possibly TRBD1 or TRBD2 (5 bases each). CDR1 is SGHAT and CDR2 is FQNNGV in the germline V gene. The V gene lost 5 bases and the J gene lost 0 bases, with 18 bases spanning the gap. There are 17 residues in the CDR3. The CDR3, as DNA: TGTGCCAGCAGCCTCCCGGTCCGGGGCAGGAGCACAGATACGCAGTATTTT. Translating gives CASSLPVRGRSTDTQYF.

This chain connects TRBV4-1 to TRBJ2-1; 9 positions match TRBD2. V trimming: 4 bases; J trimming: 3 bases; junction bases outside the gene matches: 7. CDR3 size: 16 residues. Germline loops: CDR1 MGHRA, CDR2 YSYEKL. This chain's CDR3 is CASSPLGAGGYNEQFF. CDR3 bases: TGCGCCAGCAGCCCCCTTGGAGCGGGGGGCTACAATGAGCAGTTCTTC.

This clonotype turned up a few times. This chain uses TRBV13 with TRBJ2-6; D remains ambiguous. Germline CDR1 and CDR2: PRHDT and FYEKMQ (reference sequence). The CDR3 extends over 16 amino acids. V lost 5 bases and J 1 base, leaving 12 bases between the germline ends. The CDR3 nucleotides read TGTGCCAGCAGCCCCTATACCGGGTCTGGGGCCAACGTCCTGACTTTC. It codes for CASSPYTGSGANVLTF.

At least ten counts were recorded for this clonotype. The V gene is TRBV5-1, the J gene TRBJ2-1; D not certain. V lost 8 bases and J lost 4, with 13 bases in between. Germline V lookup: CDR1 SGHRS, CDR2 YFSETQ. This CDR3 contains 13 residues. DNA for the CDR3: TGCGCCAGTACGAAAAACAGTTACAATGAGCAGTTCTTC. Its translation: CASTKNSYNEQFF.

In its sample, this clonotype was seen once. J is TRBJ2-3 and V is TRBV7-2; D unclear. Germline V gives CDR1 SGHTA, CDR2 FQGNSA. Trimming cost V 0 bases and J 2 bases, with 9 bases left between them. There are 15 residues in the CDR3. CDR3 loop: CASSLALPSTDTQYF. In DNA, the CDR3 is TGTGCCAGCAGCTTAGCCCTTCCTTCCACAGATACGCAGTATTTT.

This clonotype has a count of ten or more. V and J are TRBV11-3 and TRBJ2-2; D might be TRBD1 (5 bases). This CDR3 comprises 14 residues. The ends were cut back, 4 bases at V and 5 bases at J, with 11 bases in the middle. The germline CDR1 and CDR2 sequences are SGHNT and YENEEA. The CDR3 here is CASSSPGWTGELFF. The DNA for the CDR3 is TGTGCCAGCAGCTCGCCAGGGTGGACCGGGGAGCTGTTTTTT.

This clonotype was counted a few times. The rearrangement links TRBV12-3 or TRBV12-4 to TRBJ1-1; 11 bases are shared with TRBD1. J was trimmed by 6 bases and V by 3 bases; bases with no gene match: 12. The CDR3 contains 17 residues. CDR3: CASSFWAWDRGKAEAFF. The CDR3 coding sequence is TGTGCCAGCAGTTTCTGGGCCTGGGACAGGGGGAAAGCTGAAGCTTTCTTT.